This section outlines one TCR beta chain sequence together with its context. Its specificity is unknown. The germline V and J ends were trimmed by 5 bases and 2 bases, with 9 bases remaining between them. This CDR3 is built from 13 residues. Germline V CDR1 and CDR2: SEHNR, FQNEAQ (reference sequence). The sample comes from a study of T cells in Graves' hyperthyroidism and ophthalmopathy. There were TCR beta CDR3 regions amplified from RNA transcripts. TCR CDR3 regions were first amplified by RT-PCR with HTBI primers. MiXCR, applied by TCRdb to the multiplex PCR reads, yields one record per CDR3 protein. The table lists 350,000 to 450,000 distinct CDR3 sequences, approximately 15% of them singletons, with approximately 9.9% in the top ten. Exclusion criteria comprised uncontrolled infection, other autoimmune disease, pregnancy or lactation. Whole-study results and caveats: In the blood, most expanded thyroid clonotypes above 0.001 appeared as well.

The chain recombines TRBV7-9 with TRBJ1-1, with D possibly being TRBD1 (5 bases). Sequenced material: blood. This TCR was sampled from an older woman with Graves' hyperthyroidism. The CDR3 DNA follows: TGTGCCAGCAGCCAGAGGGGTAACACTGAAGCTTTCTTT. It specifies CASSQRGNTEAFF.